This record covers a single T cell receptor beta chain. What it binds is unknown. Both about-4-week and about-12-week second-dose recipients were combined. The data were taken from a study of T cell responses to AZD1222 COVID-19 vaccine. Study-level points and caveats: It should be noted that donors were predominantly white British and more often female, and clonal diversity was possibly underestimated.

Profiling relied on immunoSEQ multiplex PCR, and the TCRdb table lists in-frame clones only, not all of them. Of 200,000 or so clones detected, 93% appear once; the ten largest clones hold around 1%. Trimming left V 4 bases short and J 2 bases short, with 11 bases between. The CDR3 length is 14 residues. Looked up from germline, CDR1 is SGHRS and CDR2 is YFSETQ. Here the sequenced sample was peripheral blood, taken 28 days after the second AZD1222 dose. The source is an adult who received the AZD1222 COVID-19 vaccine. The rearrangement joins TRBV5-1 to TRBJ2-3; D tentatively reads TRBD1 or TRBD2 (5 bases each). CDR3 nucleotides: TGCGCCAGCAGCGCCGGGGACCACACAGATACGCAGTATTTT. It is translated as CASSAGDHTDTQYF.